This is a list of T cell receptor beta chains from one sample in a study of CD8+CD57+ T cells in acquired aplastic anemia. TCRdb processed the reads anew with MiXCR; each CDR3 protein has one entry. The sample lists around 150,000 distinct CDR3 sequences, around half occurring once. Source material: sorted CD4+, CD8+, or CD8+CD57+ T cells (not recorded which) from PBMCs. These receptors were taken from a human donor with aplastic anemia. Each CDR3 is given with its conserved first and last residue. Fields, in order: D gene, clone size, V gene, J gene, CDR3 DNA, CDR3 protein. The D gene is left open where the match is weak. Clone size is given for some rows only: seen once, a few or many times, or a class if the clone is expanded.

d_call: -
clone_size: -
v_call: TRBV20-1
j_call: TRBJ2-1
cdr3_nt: TGCAGTGCTATCAGGGCCCTCTACAATGAGCAGTTCTTC
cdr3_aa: CSAIRALYNEQFF

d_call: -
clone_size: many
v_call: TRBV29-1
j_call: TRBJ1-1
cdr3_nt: TGCAGCGCCGTCAAGGGGAACACTGAAGCTTTCTTT
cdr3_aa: CSAVKGNTEAFF

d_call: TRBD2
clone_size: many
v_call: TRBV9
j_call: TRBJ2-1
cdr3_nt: TGTGCCAGCAGCGTAGATACTAGCGGAGGGAATGAGCAGTTCTTC
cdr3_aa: CASSVDTSGGNEQFF

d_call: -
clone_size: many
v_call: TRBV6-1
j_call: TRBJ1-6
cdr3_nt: TGTGCCAGCAGTGGTAGATCAGTTAATAATTCACCCCTCCACTTT
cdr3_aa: CASSGRSVNNSPLHF

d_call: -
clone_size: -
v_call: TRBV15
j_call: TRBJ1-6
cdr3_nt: TGTGCCACCAGCAGAGATCCTTCAGGGAGAAGTTCACCCCTCCACTTT
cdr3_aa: CATSRDPSGRSSPLHF

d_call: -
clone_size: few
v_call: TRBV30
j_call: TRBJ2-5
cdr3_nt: TGTGCCTGGCTCCAAGGGAGGAAAGAGACCCAGTACTTC
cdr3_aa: CAWLQGRKETQYF

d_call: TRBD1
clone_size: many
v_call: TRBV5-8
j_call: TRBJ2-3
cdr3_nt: TGTGCCAGCAGCTTCCAGGGGGCAAATACGCAGTATTTT
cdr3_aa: CASSFQGANTQYF

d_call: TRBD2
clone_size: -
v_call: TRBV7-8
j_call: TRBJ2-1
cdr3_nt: TGTGCCAGCAGCCGTAGCGGGAGGGCAAACAATGAGCAGTTCTTC
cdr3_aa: CASSRSGRANNEQFF

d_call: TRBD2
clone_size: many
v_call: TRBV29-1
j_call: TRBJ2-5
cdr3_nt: TGCAGCGTTGAAACTAGCGGAAAGGCGGAGACCCAGTACTTC
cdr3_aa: CSVETSGKAETQYF

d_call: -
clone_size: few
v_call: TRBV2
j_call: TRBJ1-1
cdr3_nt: TGTGCCAGCAGTAACCGAGACAGCGGGGCTGAAGCTTTCTTT
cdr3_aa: CASSNRDSGAEAFF

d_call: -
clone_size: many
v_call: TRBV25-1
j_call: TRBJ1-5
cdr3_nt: TGTGCCAGCAGTAGGGGGAATCAGCCCCAGCATTTT
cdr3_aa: CASSRGNQPQHF

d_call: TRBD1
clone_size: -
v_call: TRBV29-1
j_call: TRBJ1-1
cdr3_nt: TGCAGCGTTGCCCCGACAGGGACAAACACTGAAGCTTTCTTT
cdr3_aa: CSVAPTGTNTEAFF

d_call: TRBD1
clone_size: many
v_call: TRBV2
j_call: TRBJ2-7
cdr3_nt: TGTGCCAGCGGGACAGGGACCTACGAGCAGTACTTC
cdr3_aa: CASGTGTYEQYF

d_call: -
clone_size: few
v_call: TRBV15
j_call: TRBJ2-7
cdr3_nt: TGTGCCACCAGCACAGGACAGACAAGTGTCGACGAGCAGTACTTC
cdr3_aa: CATSTGQTSVDEQYF

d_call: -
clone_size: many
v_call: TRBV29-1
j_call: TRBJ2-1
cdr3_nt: TGCAGCGCCCTGGCGGAGTCGGGTGAGCAGTTCTTC
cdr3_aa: CSALAESGEQFF

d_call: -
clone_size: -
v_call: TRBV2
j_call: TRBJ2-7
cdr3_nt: TGTGCCAGCAGTGTTCAAGAGCAGTACTTC
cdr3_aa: CASSVQEQYF

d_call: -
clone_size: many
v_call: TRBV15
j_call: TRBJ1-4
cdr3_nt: TGTGCCACCAGCAGAGGAGGGAGCCAAAAACTGTTTTTT
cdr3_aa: CATSRGGSQKLFF

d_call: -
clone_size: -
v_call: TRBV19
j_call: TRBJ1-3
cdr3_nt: TGTGCCACAAGGCCCTCGCGCTCTGGAAACACCATATATTTT
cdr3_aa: CATRPSRSGNTIYF

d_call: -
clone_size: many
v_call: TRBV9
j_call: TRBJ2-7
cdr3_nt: TGTGCCAGCAGCGTAGACGGTGGAGCTTCCTACGAGCAGTACTTC
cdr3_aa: CASSVDGGASYEQYF

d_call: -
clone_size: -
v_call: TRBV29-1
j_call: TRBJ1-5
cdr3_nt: TGCAGCGCAACCACAGGGACTCAGCCCCAGCATTTT
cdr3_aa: CSATTGTQPQHF

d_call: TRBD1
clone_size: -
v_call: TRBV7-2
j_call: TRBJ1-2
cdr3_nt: TGTGCCAGCAGCCGAGACACCCGACAGGGAGTATCCTTC
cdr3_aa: CASSRDTRQGVSF

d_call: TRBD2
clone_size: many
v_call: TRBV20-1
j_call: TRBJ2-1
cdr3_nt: TGCAGTGCTGGGGGACTAGCGGGAGGGCCATCCTACAATGAGCAGTTCTTC
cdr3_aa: CSAGGLAGGPSYNEQFF

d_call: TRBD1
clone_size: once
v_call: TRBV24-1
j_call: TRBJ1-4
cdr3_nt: TGTGCCACCAGTGACCAGACAGGGATGGGGGAAAAACCGTTTTTT
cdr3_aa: CATSDQTGMGEKPFF

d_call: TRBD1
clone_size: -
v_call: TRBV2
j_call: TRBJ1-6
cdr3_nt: TGTGCCAGCAGTGGGACAGGGACTAATTCACCCCTCCACTTT
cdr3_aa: CASSGTGTNSPLHF

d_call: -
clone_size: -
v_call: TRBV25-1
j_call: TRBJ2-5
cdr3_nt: TGTGCCAGCAGCCAACAAGGCGCGAAATACCAAGAGACCCAGTACTTC
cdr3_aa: CASSQQGAKYQETQYF

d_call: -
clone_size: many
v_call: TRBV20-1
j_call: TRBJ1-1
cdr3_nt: TGCAGTGCTAGATCCCTTGGGGCAGGTGGGGTGAACACTGAAGCTTTCTTT
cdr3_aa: CSARSLGAGGVNTEAFF

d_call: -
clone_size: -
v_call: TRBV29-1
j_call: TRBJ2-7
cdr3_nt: TGCAGCGCTATTTCCGACAGGAATCTAAACTACGAGCAGTACTTC
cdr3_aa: CSAISDRNLNYEQYF

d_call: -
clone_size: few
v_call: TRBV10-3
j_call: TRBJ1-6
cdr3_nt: TGTGCCATCAGTGAGTCGACGGCCTCCTATAATTCACCCCTCCACTTT
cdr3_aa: CAISESTASYNSPLHF

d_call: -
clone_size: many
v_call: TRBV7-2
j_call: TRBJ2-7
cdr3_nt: TGTGCCAGCAGCTTTGGTGCCTACGAGCAGTACTTC
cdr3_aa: CASSFGAYEQYF

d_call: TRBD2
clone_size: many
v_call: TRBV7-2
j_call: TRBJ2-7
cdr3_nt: TGTGCCAGCAGCTTAGGGTCGGGGGGCTCCTACGAGCAGTACTTC
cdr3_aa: CASSLGSGGSYEQYF

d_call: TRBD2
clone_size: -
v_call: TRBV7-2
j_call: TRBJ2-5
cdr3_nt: TGTGCCAGCAGCCCCGTAACTAGCGGTGGGACCCAGTACTTC
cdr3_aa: CASSPVTSGGTQYF

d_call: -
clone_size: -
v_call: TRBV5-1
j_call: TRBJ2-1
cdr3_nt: TGCGCCAGCGGAGAGGGAAATGAGCAGTTCTTC
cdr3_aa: CASGEGNEQFF

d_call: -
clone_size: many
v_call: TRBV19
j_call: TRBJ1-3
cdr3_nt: TGTGCCAGGGTTAAAAACACCATATATTTT
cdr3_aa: CARVKNTIYF

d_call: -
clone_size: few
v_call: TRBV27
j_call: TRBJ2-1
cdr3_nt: TGTGCCAGCAAGGGGGTGGACCGTGATGAGCAGTTCTTC
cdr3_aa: CASKGVDRDEQFF

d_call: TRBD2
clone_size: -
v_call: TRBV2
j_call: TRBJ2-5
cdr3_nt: TGTGCCAGCAGAGTAGCGGGAGACAGCGCCCCAGAGACCCAGTACTTC
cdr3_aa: CASRVAGDSAPETQYF